Detailed here is one TCR beta chain. Its cognate antigen has yet to be identified. No base quality values were provided; no much bigger clone lies one nucleotide off. The source of the sample is a study of Ad26.COV2.S vaccination and SARS-CoV-2 variants listed by TCRdb under 2021. In terms of the full investigation: Donors in the vaccine arm were drawn from COV1001, a phase I-IIa trial of Ad26.COV2.S in healthy adults that was multicentre, randomized, double-blind and placebo-controlled. Trial participants were randomized into five groups of five: low-dose or high-dose Ad26.COV2.S given once or twice, or placebo on both occasions. The TCR-sequenced set comprised about 32 samples: roughly 19 Ad26.COV2.S vaccine recipients, 5 placebo recipients and 8 SARS-CoV-2 convalescent individuals. Ad26.COV2.S was given intramuscularly at 5x10^10 or 1x10^11 viral particles, as a single shot or as two shots 56 days apart. TCRbeta repertoire sequencing was used to assess the specificity and breadth of SARS-CoV-2-reactive T cell receptors after Ad26.COV2.S vaccination. Investigators remained blinded to trial group allocation during experiments and outcome assessment.

The immunoSEQ Assay was the method used to sequence TCRbeta CDR3 regions. After extraction, genomic DNA underwent amplification by bias-controlled multiplex PCR, followed by high-throughput sequencing. As for how the authors treated the data: To quantify the absolute abundance of each unique TCRbeta CDR3 region, sequences were collapsed and filtered. Usable DNA was measured by amplifying reference genes present in all nucleated cells, and TCRbeta template counts were normalized to that usable DNA to estimate T cell fraction. Repertoire TCRs were annotated as SARS-CoV-2-specific when V gene, CDR3 amino acid sequence and J gene were exactly matched to a known reactive TCR set. MIRA supplied the reference SARS-CoV-2 TCR set, which was filtered for enrichment in COVID-19-positive ImmuneCODE repertoires so that public or cross-reactive TCRs were removed. Using the MIRA antigens, annotated TCRs were further analysed by specific ORF or by position within an ORF. Breadth was defined as the number of annotated unique rearrangements divided by the total number of unique productive rearrangements, and depth was defined as the summed frequency of the annotated unique rearrangements. Two-sided Wilcoxon rank-sum tests were used to compare TCR breadth between groups. Held by TCRdb, this immuneACCESS table contains in-frame sequences only and omits some clones. Under half of the omission traces to an unresolved V gene where checked; the cause of the rest is unknown. V, J and clone size are taken as reported in that table, and D and trimming were inferred from the DNA itself. This sample lists some 290,000 clones; about 86% were detected once. The ten top clones hold roughly 1.9% of the sample.

Results and caveats for the whole study, not just this receptor: Compared with placebo recipients, Ad26.COV2.S recipients showed higher spike-specific TCR breadth (P = 0.0014). Comparing responses between vaccine doses or regimens was not something the study was powered to do. Comparable non-spike TCR breadth was observed between vaccine and placebo recipients, consistent with only spike being contained in the vaccine. According to the authors, total T cell responses may have been underestimated by the TCR breadth and depth analyses. Substantial breadth of spike-specific CD8+ and CD4+ T cell responses was reported after vaccination.

CDR1 and CDR2, looked up from the germline V gene (reference sequence), are LGHDT and YNNKEL. The CDR3 goes from the cysteine to the phenylalanine over 14 residues. Kept here is only the CDR3 DNA, which spans 42 bases and is read in frame from base 1. The junction shows trimming of 0 bases on V and 6 bases on J, and the gene matches do not reach 4 bases of it. Per the publication, the treatment or condition label means: 15 to 20 received Ad26.COV2.S at low or high dose, single or two shots; about 5 received placebo; per-sample allocation not given. Repertoires of vaccine and placebo recipients were sequenced from samples collected on day 63 after the first injection. Cohort 1b enrolled some 25 adults aged 18-55 years at a single site in Boston, USA, between 29 July and 7 August 2020. Ad26.COV2.S was a replication-incompetent adenovirus type 26 vector that expressed a prefusion-stabilized SARS-CoV-2 spike protein derived from the original Wuhan strain.

This TCR came from a person between 18 and 60 years old who received the Ad26.COV2.S COVID-19 vaccine or a placebo. The sample consisted of peripheral blood, taken in a trial of Ad26.COV2.S vaccine versus placebo. This chain is built from TRBV3-1 (or the pseudogene TRBV3-2) and TRBJ1-2; 7 bases in the junction line up with TRBD1. The sequence in DNA is TGTGCCAGCAGCCAAGATCCGACAGGGAATGGCTACACCTTC. Its translation reads: CASSQDPTGNGYTF.